These 2 T cell receptor beta chains came from one sample sequenced in a study of blood T cell repertoires in COVID-19. Produced via immunoSEQ multiplex PCR; TCRdb's table is partial and in-frame only. The table includes about 190,000 clones, around 84% detected once. Sequences were obtained from peripheral blood. The source is a human donor in a cohort sampled during active COVID-19.

CDR3 DNA: TGTGCCAGCTCACCAATTGGGAGCTACAATGAGCAGTTCTTC. Its protein product is CASSPIGSYNEQFF. This rearrangement joins TRBV18 to TRBJ2-1, with TRBD2 as a possible D gene (5 bases). Between the trimmed V and J ends, which lost 2 bases and 3 bases, there was a span of 8 bases. Per germline, CDR1 KGHSH and CDR2 LQKENI. This CDR3 is built from 14 residues.

V usage is TRBV7-3 and J usage is TRBJ2-3, with 7 bases identical to TRBD2. The CDR3 has 17 amino acids. CDR1 and CDR2 from the germline V gene are SGHTA and FQGTGA. V gave up 5 bases and J gave up 5 bases; unmatched junction bases: 16. This CDR3 reads CASSPGRDSPEIDTQYF. DNA for the CDR3: TGTGCCAGCAGCCCAGGGAGGGACTCTCCAGAGATAGATACGCAGTATTTT.